The entry below describes one TCR beta chain. Its antigen remains unidentified. The V gene's germline CDR1 is MNHEY and CDR2 SVGEGT. CDR3 size: 15 residues. V was cut by 4 bases and J by 3 bases, with 15 bases left in between. This entry is derived from a study of T cell responses to AZD1222 COVID-19 vaccine. Looking at the study overall: Investigators merged groups given second doses at roughly 4 or roughly 12 weeks. Study-level results: Researchers report vaccine-associated CD4 TCRs spanning spike, with dominance at 160-218 and 743-854. Nearly half of the spike-specific TCRs reportedly recognize variant regions that carry no mutations.

Sequencing was performed with immunoSEQ multiplex PCR; in TCRdb, only in-frame clones are kept and a portion is missing. Seen here are 100,000 to 150,000 clones, more than 80% observed once, and the top ten hold 1.5% to 1.9%. This TCR was recovered from an adult in good health. The sequenced sample was peripheral blood, obtained on day 0 of AZD1222 vaccination. This sequence joins TRBV6-2 or TRBV6-3 and TRBJ1-1, with a weak D call TRBD1 (5 bases). The CDR3 bases are TGTGCCAGCAGTTGGGGCTGGGGCAAGGACACTGAAGCTTTCTTT. As protein: CASSWGWGKDTEAFF.